Here is one T cell receptor (beta chain) with its context. The data originate from a study of blood T cell repertoires in COVID-19. Study as a whole: Samples representing acute and convalescent COVID-19 were sourced from the United States, Italy and Spain.

There are 14 residues in the CDR3. Deletions cut 0 bases from V and 4 bases from J, with 9 bases between. Germline V gives CDR1 SGHRS, CDR2 YFSETQ. Repertoires were generated with immunoSEQ multiplex PCR, while TCRdb's copy carries only in-frame clones and drops some. This sample has over 200,000 clones, with around 81% found just once. The gene calls are TRBV5-1 and TRBJ2-3; D is ambiguous. Material: PBMCs or T cells enriched from blood (not recorded which). The sequence was obtained from a woman aged 50 to 65 with acute COVID-19. CDR3 sequence reads: CASSLAVAPDTQYF. The CDR3 region has the DNA TGCGCCAGCAGCTTGGCGGTAGCCCCAGATACGCAGTATTTT. Complete variable domain (other parts from reference TRBV5-1 and TRBJ2-3): KAGVTQTPRYLIKTRGQQVTLSCSPISGHRSVSWYQQTPGQGLQFLFEYFSETQRNKGNFPGRFSGRQFSNSRSEMNVSTLELGDSALYLCASSLAVAPDTQYFGPGTRLTVL.